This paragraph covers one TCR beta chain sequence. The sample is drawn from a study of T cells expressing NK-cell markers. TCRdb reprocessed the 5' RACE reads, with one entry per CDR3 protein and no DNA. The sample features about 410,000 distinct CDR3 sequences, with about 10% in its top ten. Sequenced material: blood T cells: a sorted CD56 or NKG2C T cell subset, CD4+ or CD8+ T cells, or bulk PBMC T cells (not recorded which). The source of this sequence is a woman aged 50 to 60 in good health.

The CDR3 spells CASGVTSSGANVLTF. The V gene is TRBV25-1, the J gene TRBJ2-6. Looked up from germline, CDR1 is MGHDK and CDR2 is SYGVNS. CDR3 length: 15 amino acids.